This T cell receptor (beta chain) appears in the sequencing data of a study of T cell repertoires in MIS-A myocarditis. Assay: immunoSEQ multiplex PCR; the TCRdb copy retains only in-frame clones and omits some. The sample holds some 10,000 clones; around nine tenths are singletons and the top ten take about 2%. This clonotype originated in a man aged 18 to 29 with fulminant myocarditis from multisystem inflammatory syndrome in adults (MIS-A) after COVID-19. The sequenced material came from thoracic lymph node tissue obtained at autopsy.

The CDR3 loop is CASRRTSGGALYEQYF. The CDR3 coding sequence is TGCGCCAGCAGGAGAACTAGCGGGGGGGCCTTGTACGAGCAGTACTTC. This sequence joins TRBV10-2 and TRBJ2-7, with 13 bases that match TRBD2. Germline assignment: CDR1 WSHSY and CDR2 SAAADI. The J segment lost 4 bases and the V segment lost 6 bases, leaving 9 bases of the junction unmatched. The CDR3 length is 16 residues.